This T cell receptor beta chain was recorded in a study of blood T cells in healthy people across ages. Study observations and caveats: Unknown donor CMV status possibly confounded expanded clonotype changes. Older age coincided with a roughly linear decline in TCR beta diversity per million T cells. Those diversity estimates obtained from one million T cells were thought to be underestimates.

As to this clonotype: The antigen remains unidentified.

This CDR3 contains 17 residues. V was clipped by 4 bases and J by 6 bases; unmatched bases: 15. Germline V gene sequence: CDR1 MNHEY, CDR2 SVGEGT. Through a sample-barcoded 5' primer and a J-beta primer mix, a second PCR was run for roughly 6 to 12 cycles. Unique molecular identifiers of 12 random nucleotides labeled each cDNA. TCRdb reprocessed the 5' RACE reads with MiXCR, giving one entry per CDR3 protein. The repertoire holds 1.5 million to 2 million distinct CDR3 sequences, with 49% as singletons. The sequencing sample was made of blood. The gene calls are TRBV6-2 or TRBV6-3 and TRBJ2-3, with 8 bases lining up with TRBD2. The TCR sequence derives from a woman aged 40 to 50 in good health. CDR3 residues: CASSSHLGAGGADTQYF. DNA of the CDR3: TGTGCCAGCAGTTCCCACCTTGGGGCGGGGGGAGCGGATACGCAGTATTTT.